This is a list of T cell receptor beta chains from one sample in a study of cytomegalovirus exposure and HLA in healthy donors. Assay: immunoSEQ multiplex PCR; the TCRdb copy retains only in-frame clones and omits some. The table shows about 140,000 clones, with around 59% occurring only once. The specimen was PBMCs. The receptors here all came from a male donor in good health and CMV-seronegative. Both conserved end residues are part of each CDR3. D genes are given only for firm matches. Clone size, where shown, is once, few, many, or a class for clones that have expanded.

V,D,J,size,DNA,CDR3
TRBV27,.,TRBJ1-5,.,TGTGCCAGCAGCCTAACGGGAAGACAGCCCCAGCATTTT,CASSLTGRQPQHF
TRBV9,TRBD1,TRBJ1-2,.,TGTGCCAGCAGCCAGGGGGGACATTTTAACTATGGCTACACCTTC,CASSQGGHFNYGYTF
TRBV9,TRBD2,TRBJ2-7,.,TGTGCCAGCAGCGCGCGGGACTGGGGGGGGGAGCAGTACTTC,CASSARDWGGEQYF
TRBV28,.,TRBJ1-5,.,TGTGCCAGCAGTTCCGGACAGCTAAGCCAGCCCCAGCATTTT,CASSSGQLSQPQHF
TRBV18,.,TRBJ2-7,.,TGTGCCAGCTCGCTCCATAGGGGAGGATCAATGGGGGAGCAGTACTTC,CASSLHRGGSMGEQYF
TRBV7-3,.,TRBJ2-5,.,TGTGCCAGCAGCTTAATGGGGTTGGCGCAGGGGGGAGAGACCCAATACTTC,CASSLMGLAQGGETQYF
TRBV6-5,TRBD1,TRBJ1-1,.,TGTGCCAGCCGGACAGGGGTCCTTGAAGCTTTCTTT,CASRTGVLEAFF
TRBV6-6,.,TRBJ1-1,few,TGTGCCAGCAGGGTCAGTGCGGCTGAAGCTTTCTTT,CASRVSAAEAFF
TRBV6-1,.,TRBJ1-3,.,TGTGCCAGCAGTGAAAGGAGAGGTGTCTCTGGAAACACCATATATTTT,CASSERRGVSGNTIYF
TRBV18,.,TRBJ2-7,.,TGTGCCAGCTCACCCCTGACAGACTCCTACGAGCAGTACTTC,CASSPLTDSYEQYF
TRBV5-1,.,TRBJ2-1,few,TGCGCCAGCAGCTTACCGGTGGGAGGAAATGAGCAGTTCTTC,CASSLPVGGNEQFF
TRBV7-2,TRBD2,TRBJ2-7,.,TGTGCCAGCAGCTTTACGACTAGCGGGGGCTACGAGCAGTACTTC,CASSFTTSGGYEQYF
TRBV5-6,TRBD1,TRBJ2-5,.,TGTGCCAGCAGACGAGACAGGGCGAGCGGCGAGACCCAGTACTTC,CASRRDRASGETQYF
TRBV18,TRBD1,TRBJ1-6,.,TGTGCCAGCTCACCCATGACAGGGGGCGGATATAATTCACCCCTCCACTTT,CASSPMTGGGYNSPLHF
TRBV19,TRBD1,TRBJ1-2,.,TGTGCCAGTAGTCAAACCAGGACAGGGGGTAACTATGGCTACACCTTC,CASSQTRTGGNYGYTF
TRBV7-9,.,TRBJ1-2,few,TGTTCCAGCAACCAACAGGGAGGGTACTATGGCTACACCTTC,CSSNQQGGYYGYTF
TRBV4-3,.,TRBJ1-2,.,TGCGCCAGCAGCCAAGCGTCCAGGGGCGGTGGCTATGGCTACACCTTC,CASSQASRGGGYGYTF
TRBV19,.,TRBJ1-1,few,TGTGCCACCTGGACGGGACTTGGTGAAGCTTTCTTT,CATWTGLGEAFF
TRBV25-1,TRBD1,TRBJ1-3,few,TGTGCCAGCAGTGAATCGGGACAGATACCGTTTTTT,CASSESGQIPFF
TRBV19,TRBD2,TRBJ2-7,.,TGTGCCAGTAGGCTCACTAGCGGGGGTGAGACCTACGAGCAGTACTTC,CASRLTSGGETYEQYF
TRBV9,TRBD1,TRBJ1-4,once,TGTGCCAGCAGCCCCTGGGACAGGGATGTGCTGTTTTTT,CASSPWDRDVLFF
TRBV14,.,TRBJ2-3,.,TGTGCCAGCAGCCAAGTTACGGCGCAGTATTTT,CASSQVTAQYF
TRBV6-1,.,TRBJ1-6,.,TGTGCCAGCAGTGTGGACAGAGGCTCCTATAATTCACCCCTCCACTTT,CASSVDRGSYNSPLHF
TRBV5-4,TRBD2,TRBJ2-1,.,TGTGCCAGCAGCCAAACTAGCGGGGGGTACAATGAGCAGTTCTTC,CASSQTSGGYNEQFF
TRBV29-1,.,TRBJ2-5,few,TGCAGCGTCCTTCTCCCAGTTAGGGGGGGGTCCCAGTACTTC,CSVLLPVRGGSQYF
TRBV2,TRBD1,TRBJ1-1,.,TGTGCCAGCAGTGGACAGGGGATGAACACTGAAGCTTTCTTT,CASSGQGMNTEAFF
TRBV7-9,.,TRBJ2-7,.,TGTGCCAGCAGCTCAACCGGGGGTTGGTTTTTTGAGCAGTACTTC,CASSSTGGWFFEQYF
TRBV5-1,.,TRBJ1-1,.,TGCGCCAGCAGCGTCGACGGGGTTAACACTGAAGCTTTCTTT,CASSVDGVNTEAFF
TRBV10-3,.,TRBJ1-6,.,TGTGCCATCAGTGAGTCGCGGGACGGGGGTTCACCCCTCCACTTT,CAISESRDGGSPLHF
TRBV19,TRBD1,TRBJ1-5,.,TGTGCCAGTATGGCGGGGACAGGGAACCAGCCCCAGCATTTT,CASMAGTGNQPQHF
TRBV7-3,TRBD2,TRBJ2-7,.,TGTGCCAGCAGTCCCAGCGGGGGGTCCTCCTACGAGCAGTACTTC,CASSPSGGSSYEQYF
TRBV4-1,.,TRBJ2-7,once,TGCGCCAGCAGCCCACGTGGGGGCTCCTCCTACGAGCAGTACTTC,CASSPRGGSSYEQYF
TRBV6-6,TRBD2,TRBJ2-3,.,TGTGCCAGCAGTTACTCGGTAGCGGGGGATACGCAGTATTTT,CASSYSVAGDTQYF
TRBV2,.,TRBJ1-1,.,TGTGCCAACAGCCGGGACACTGAAGCTTTCTTT,CANSRDTEAFF
TRBV5-8,TRBD1,TRBJ1-3,.,TGTGCCAGCAGCCGGGGAGGCAGGGGGCTTGGAAACACCATATATTTT,CASSRGGRGLGNTIYF
TRBV27,TRBD1,TRBJ1-5,once,TGTGCCAGCAGTTCCCGGACCGGGACAGCTGATCAGCCCCAGCATTTT,CASSSRTGTADQPQHF
TRBV7-8,.,TRBJ1-5,.,TGTGCCAGCAGCTTAGCGCGAACGTTCACAGGACAGCCCCAGCATTTT,CASSLARTFTGQPQHF
TRBV6-1,.,TRBJ2-3,.,TGTGCCAGCAGTGAAGGGCAGGGCACAGATACGCAGTATTTT,CASSEGQGTDTQYF
TRBV6-6,.,TRBJ1-6,.,TGTGCCAGCAGTTACGGAGATTCACCCCTCCACTTT,CASSYGDSPLHF
TRBV5-1,TRBD1,TRBJ1-4,.,TGCGCCAGCAGCTTGGAAGGGGGCCTCAAAAAACTGTTTTTT,CASSLEGGLKKLFF
TRBV4-1,.,TRBJ2-7,few,TGCGCCAGCAGCCAAGAACTAGCCTACGAGCAGTACTTC,CASSQELAYEQYF
TRBV5-4,TRBD1,TRBJ2-3,.,TGTGCCAGCAGCTTGCAGGGGGCTGACGATACGCAGTATTTT,CASSLQGADDTQYF
TRBV4-1,.,TRBJ1-1,.,TGCGCCAGCAGCCAAGATTGGGATCCGGGAACTGAAGCTTTCTTT,CASSQDWDPGTEAFF
TRBV9,.,TRBJ1-1,once,TGTGCCAGCAGCGTAGGGGCTTCAGTCAATGAAGCTTTCTTT,CASSVGASVNEAFF
TRBV5-5,.,TRBJ1-3,.,TGTGCCAGCAGCGCGGTCGACGGGTCCCGAAACACCATATATTTT,CASSAVDGSRNTIYF
TRBV11-2,.,TRBJ2-1,.,TGTGCCAGCAGCCTCCACCCCGACGGGTCGTACAATGAGCAGTTCTTC,CASSLHPDGSYNEQFF
TRBV5-8,TRBD1,TRBJ2-1,.,TGTGCCAGCAGCCATAACAGGGGACACAATGAGCAGTTCTTC,CASSHNRGHNEQFF
TRBV28,.,TRBJ1-5,.,TGTGCCAGCAGTTTTACAGGCTCCAATCAGCCCCAGCATTTT,CASSFTGSNQPQHF
TRBV7-9,.,TRBJ2-3,.,TGTGCCAGCAGCTCCTCAGCGGCGAGCACAGATACGCAGTATTTT,CASSSSAASTDTQYF
TRBV4-2,TRBD2,TRBJ2-5,.,TGTGCCAGCAGCCGCCCGGGGGGGTTGTCAGAGACCCAGTACTTC,CASSRPGGLSETQYF
TRBV14,.,TRBJ2-5,.,TGTGCCAGCAGCCAACTAGCGTGGGAAGAGACCCAGTACTTC,CASSQLAWEETQYF
TRBV5-5,TRBD1,TRBJ2-7,few,TGTGCCAGCAGCATACCGACAGGGGGGGCCGCCGAGCAGTACTTC,CASSIPTGGAAEQYF
TRBV7-9,.,TRBJ1-4,.,TGTGCCAGCAGCTACGAGGGAACTAATGAAAAACTGTTTTTT,CASSYEGTNEKLFF
TRBV29-1,.,TRBJ1-1,.,TGCAGCGTTGAAAGGGGGGGGGAAGCTTTCTTT,CSVERGGEAFF
TRBV5-4,.,TRBJ2-2,.,TGTGCCAGCAGCCCGGGACACTTGAACACCGGGGAGCTGTTTTTT,CASSPGHLNTGELFF
TRBV18,.,TRBJ2-7,.,TGTGCCAGCTCACCGCAAGGGGTAATGGCCGGGTACGAGCAGTACTTC,CASSPQGVMAGYEQYF
TRBV2,TRBD2,TRBJ2-3,once,TGTGCCAGCAGATCCTTAGCGGGGGGGTACACAGATACGCAGTATTTT,CASRSLAGGYTDTQYF
TRBV9,TRBD1,TRBJ1-1,few,TGTGCCAGCAGCGCTTGGGACAGTTTAGGGACTGAAGCTTTCTTT,CASSAWDSLGTEAFF
TRBV19,.,TRBJ1-4,.,TGTGCCAGTAGTATTTCAGAAAAACTGTTTTTT,CASSISEKLFF
TRBV28,.,TRBJ1-5,.,TGTGCCAGCAGACCTCCCCTTAGCCAGCAGCATTTT,CASRPPLSQQHF